A selection of T cell receptor beta chains follows, all from one sample in a study of CD8 T cells in ankylosing spondylitis. MiXCR, run by TCRdb on the 5' RACE reads, gives a single entry per CDR3 protein. The sample yields under 550,000 distinct CDR3 sequences, more than 25% seen once. Material for sequencing was blood, either unsorted or a sorted T cell fraction (not recorded which). These TCRs come from a male donor with ankylosing spondylitis. Both conserved end residues are part of each CDR3. A D gene is named only where the DNA matches it firmly. Some rows have no size entry. The others give once, few or many, or a class for an expanded clone.

TRBJ2-1	NA	NA	TRBV3-1	CASSQRTRGKFF	TGTGCCAGCAGCCAGAGGACCCGAGGGAAGTTCTTC
TRBJ2-1	NA	few	TRBV5-1	CASSLGPSRLAGEQFF	TGCGCCAGCAGCTTGGGTCCTAGCCGCTTGGCCGGTGAGCAGTTCTTC
TRBJ2-5	NA	NA	TRBV27	CASSFLAQQETQYF	TGTGCCAGCAGTTTTCTAGCGCAACAAGAGACCCAGTACTTC
TRBJ1-5	NA	NA	TRBV20-1	CSARGQANQPQHF	TGCAGTGCTAGAGGCCAGGCGAATCAGCCCCAGCATTTT
TRBJ1-2	TRBD1	NA	TRBV28	CASSFDREGYTF	TGTGCCAGCAGTTTCGACAGGGAGGGCTACACCTTC
TRBJ2-3	NA	NA	TRBV20-1	CSARDPTDTQYF	TGCAGTGCTAGAGATCCCACAGATACGCAGTATTTT
TRBJ1-5	NA	NA	TRBV11-2	CASSSDSAPNQPQHF	TGTGCCAGCAGCTCGGACAGCGCTCCCAATCAGCCCCAGCATTTT
TRBJ1-2	NA	NA	TRBV20-1	CSARDPSRDYGGYTF	TGCAGTGCTAGAGATCCGAGCCGGGACTATGGTGGCTACACCTTC
TRBJ2-2	NA	few	TRBV24-1	CATSDFRQINTGELFF	TGTGCCACCAGTGATTTCCGGCAGATAAACACCGGGGAGCTGTTTTTT
TRBJ1-1	NA	NA	TRBV7-8	CASSLGTPTEAFF	TGTGCCAGCAGCTTAGGGACACCCACTGAAGCTTTCTTT
TRBJ2-7	TRBD2	NA	TRBV12-3/TRBV12-4	CASSSLAASSYEQYF	TGTGCCAGCAGTTCGCTAGCGGCTAGCTCCTACGAGCAGTACTTC
TRBJ2-3	TRBD2	NA	TRBV7-2	CASRPGLALDTQYF	TGTGCCAGCAGGCCGGGACTAGCGTTGGATACGCAGTATTTT
TRBJ1-1	TRBD1	few	TRBV20-1	CSASYRGNTEAFF	TGCAGTGCTAGTTACAGGGGGAACACTGAAGCTTTCTTT
TRBJ2-1	TRBD1	NA	TRBV20-1	CSARGGQGANEQFF	TGCAGTGCTAGAGGTGGACAGGGAGCCAATGAGCAGTTCTTC
TRBJ1-3	NA	NA	TRBV11-2	CASSPRPYPRGNTIYF	TGTGCCAGCAGCCCAAGACCCTATCCGCGGGGAAACACCATATATTTT
TRBJ2-1	NA	few	TRBV10-3	CAISDSSGGNEQFF	TGTGCCATCAGTGATTCGTCAGGCGGGAATGAGCAGTTCTTC
TRBJ2-5	NA	many	TRBV5-1	CASSSRETQYF	TGTGCCAGCAGTTCAAGAGAGACCCAGTACTTC
TRBJ1-1	TRBD1	NA	TRBV6-1	CASSRDRGDTEAFF	TGTGCCAGCAGTAGGGACAGGGGGGACACTGAAGCTTTCTTT
TRBJ1-4	NA	NA	TRBV3-1	CASSQGPIGGRGNVNGLFF	TGTGCCAGCAGCCAAGGGCCGATCGGTGGCAGGGGCAACGTAAATGGTCTGTTTTTT
TRBJ2-3	NA	NA	TRBV12-3/TRBV12-4	CASSRNPMASTDTQYF	TGTGCCAGCAGTCGAAACCCGATGGCTAGCACAGATACGCAGTATTTT
TRBJ1-6	NA	NA	TRBV14	CASSLDGGRSLSYNSPLHF	TGTGCCAGCAGCTTAGACGGCGGCCGATCCCTCTCCTATAATTCACCCCTCCACTTT
TRBJ1-1	TRBD1	few	TRBV25-1	CASSDPGTAAFF	TGTGCCAGCAGTGATCCCGGGACAGCAGCTTTCTTT
TRBJ1-2	NA	NA	TRBV20-1	CSARDPRGGSPNGYTF	TGCAGTGCTAGAGATCCTCGAGGGGGATCACCCAATGGCTACACCTTC
TRBJ2-3	NA	few	TRBV12-3/TRBV12-4	CASSPDFDTQYF	TGTGCCAGCAGTCCCGACTTTGATACGCAGTATTTT
TRBJ1-5	NA	NA	TRBV12-3/TRBV12-4	CASSSTENQPQHF	TGTGCCAGCAGTTCCACAGAGAATCAGCCCCAGCATTTT
TRBJ2-7	NA	NA	TRBV7-2	CASSLAGLREQYF	TGTGCCAGCAGCCTAGCAGGGTTGCGCGAGCAGTACTTC
TRBJ1-2	NA	once	TRBV27	CASRETGAYGYTF	TGTGCCAGCAGGGAGACAGGTGCCTATGGCTACACCTTC